Given below is one T cell receptor beta chain in context. The data are from a study of shared clonotypes between healthy human individuals. Assay: immunoSEQ multiplex PCR; the TCRdb copy retains only in-frame clones and omits some. The sample comprises about 2.2 million clones, 80% to 95% of which are singletons, and roughly 1.7% rests with the top ten. CD8 cells classed as naive were CD45RO-negative and positively selected for CCR7, excluding terminally differentiated effector memory CD45RA+ cells. This CDR3 has 13 residues. Germline V gene sequence: CDR1 SGHAT, CDR2 FQNNGV. Trimming stripped 6 bases from V and 7 bases from J, with 12 bases between.

Sequencing used naive CD8+ T cells from PBMCs. This receptor was identified in a man between 18 and 29 years old in good health. Some clones in this sample may be carry-over from other donors' samples. The chain recombines TRBV11-2 with TRBJ2-2; no clear D. CDR3 sequence (DNA): TGTGCCAGCAGTCACATCTCGGGCGGGGAGCTGTTTTTT. This sequence encodes CASSHISGGELFF.